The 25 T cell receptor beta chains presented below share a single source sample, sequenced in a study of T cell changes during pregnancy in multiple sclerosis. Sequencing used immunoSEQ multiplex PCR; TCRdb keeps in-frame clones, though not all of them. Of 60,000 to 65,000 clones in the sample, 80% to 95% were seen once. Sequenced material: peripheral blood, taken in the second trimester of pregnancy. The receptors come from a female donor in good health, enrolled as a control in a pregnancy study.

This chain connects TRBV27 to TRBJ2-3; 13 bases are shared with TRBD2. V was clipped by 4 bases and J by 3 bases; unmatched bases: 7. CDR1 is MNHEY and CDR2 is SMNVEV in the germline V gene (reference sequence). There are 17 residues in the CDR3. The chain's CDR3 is CASSSGSGLAGTDTQYF. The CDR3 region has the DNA TGTGCCAGCAGTTCCGGTTCGGGACTAGCGGGGACAGATACGCAGTATTTT.

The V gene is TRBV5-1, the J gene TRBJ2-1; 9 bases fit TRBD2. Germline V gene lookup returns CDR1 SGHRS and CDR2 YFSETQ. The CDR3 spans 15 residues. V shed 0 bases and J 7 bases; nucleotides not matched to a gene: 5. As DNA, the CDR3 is TGCGCCAGCAGCTTGGTTAGCGGGAGTGAGAATGAGCAGTTCTTC. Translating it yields CASSLVSGSENEQFF.

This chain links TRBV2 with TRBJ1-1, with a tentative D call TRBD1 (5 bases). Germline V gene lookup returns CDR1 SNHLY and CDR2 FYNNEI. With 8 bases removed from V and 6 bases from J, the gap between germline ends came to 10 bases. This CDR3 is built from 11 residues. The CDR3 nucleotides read TGTGCCAGCTTGGGGCATCCTGAAGCTTTCTTT. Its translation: CASLGHPEAFF.

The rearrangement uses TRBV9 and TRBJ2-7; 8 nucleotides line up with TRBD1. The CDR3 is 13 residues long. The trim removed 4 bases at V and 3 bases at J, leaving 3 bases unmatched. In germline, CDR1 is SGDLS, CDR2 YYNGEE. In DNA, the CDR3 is TGTGCCAGCAGCACAGGACAGGGCTACGAGCAGTACTTC. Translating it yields CASSTGQGYEQYF. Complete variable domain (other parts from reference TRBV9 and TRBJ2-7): DSGVTQTPKHLITATGQRVTLRCSPRSGDLSVYWYQQSLDQGLQFLIQYYNGEERAKGNILERFSAQQFPDLHSELNLSSLELGDSALYFCASSTGQGYEQYFGPGTRLTVT.

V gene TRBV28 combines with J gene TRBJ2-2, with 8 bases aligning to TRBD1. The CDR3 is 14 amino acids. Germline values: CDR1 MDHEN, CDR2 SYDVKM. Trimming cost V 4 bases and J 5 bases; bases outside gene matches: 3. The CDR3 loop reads CASSSDRGTGELFF. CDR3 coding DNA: TGTGCCAGCAGTTCCGACAGGGGTACCGGGGAGCTGTTTTTT.

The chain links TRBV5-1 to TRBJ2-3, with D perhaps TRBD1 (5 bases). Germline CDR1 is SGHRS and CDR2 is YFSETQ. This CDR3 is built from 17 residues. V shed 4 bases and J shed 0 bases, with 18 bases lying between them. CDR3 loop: CASSPLLTALSTDTQYF. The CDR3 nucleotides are TGCGCCAGCAGCCCATTATTGACAGCCTTAAGCACAGATACGCAGTATTTT. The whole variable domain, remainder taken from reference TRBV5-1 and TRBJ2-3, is KAGVTQTPRYLIKTRGQQVTLSCSPISGHRSVSWYQQTPGQGLQFLFEYFSETQRNKGNFPGRFSGRQFSNSRSEMNVSTLELGDSALYLCASSPLLTALSTDTQYFGPGTRLTVL.

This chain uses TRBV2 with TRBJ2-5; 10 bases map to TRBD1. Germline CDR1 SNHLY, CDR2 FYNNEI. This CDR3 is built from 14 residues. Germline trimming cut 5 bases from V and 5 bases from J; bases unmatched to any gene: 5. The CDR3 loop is CASSKDRGFETQYF. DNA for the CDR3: TGTGCCAGCAGTAAGGACAGGGGGTTCGAGACCCAGTACTTC.

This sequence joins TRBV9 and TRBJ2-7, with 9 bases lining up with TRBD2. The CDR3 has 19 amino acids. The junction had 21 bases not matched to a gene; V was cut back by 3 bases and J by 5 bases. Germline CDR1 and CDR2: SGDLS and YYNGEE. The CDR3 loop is CASSDTDGSGSIPFDEQYF. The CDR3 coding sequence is TGTGCCAGCAGCGATACCGACGGTAGCGGGAGCATTCCCTTCGACGAGCAGTACTTC.

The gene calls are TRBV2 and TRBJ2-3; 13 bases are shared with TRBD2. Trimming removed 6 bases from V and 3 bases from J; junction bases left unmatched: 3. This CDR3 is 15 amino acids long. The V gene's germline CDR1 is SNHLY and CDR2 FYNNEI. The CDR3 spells CASSRGLAGTDTQYF. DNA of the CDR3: TGTGCCAGCAGCCGGGGACTAGCGGGAACAGATACGCAGTATTTT.

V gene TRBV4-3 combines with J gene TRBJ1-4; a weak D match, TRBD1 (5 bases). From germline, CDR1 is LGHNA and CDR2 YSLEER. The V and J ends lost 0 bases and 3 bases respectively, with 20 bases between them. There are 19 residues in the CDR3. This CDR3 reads CASSQDRPRRGESNEKLFF. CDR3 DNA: TGCGCCAGCAGCCAAGACAGGCCCCGGCGGGGGGAGTCTAATGAAAAACTGTTTTTT.

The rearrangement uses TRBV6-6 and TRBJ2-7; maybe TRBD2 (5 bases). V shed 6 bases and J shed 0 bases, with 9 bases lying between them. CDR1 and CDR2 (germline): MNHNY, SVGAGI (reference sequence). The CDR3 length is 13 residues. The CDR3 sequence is CASRVGDSYEQYF. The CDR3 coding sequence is TGTGCCAGCAGGGTGGGAGACTCCTACGAGCAGTACTTC.

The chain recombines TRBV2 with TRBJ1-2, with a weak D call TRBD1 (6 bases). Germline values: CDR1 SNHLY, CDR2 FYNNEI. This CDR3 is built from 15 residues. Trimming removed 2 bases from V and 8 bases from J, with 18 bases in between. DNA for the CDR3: TGTGCCAGCAGTGAATTGGACAGAGGAACGAGGGGCTACACCTTC. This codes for CASSELDRGTRGYTF.

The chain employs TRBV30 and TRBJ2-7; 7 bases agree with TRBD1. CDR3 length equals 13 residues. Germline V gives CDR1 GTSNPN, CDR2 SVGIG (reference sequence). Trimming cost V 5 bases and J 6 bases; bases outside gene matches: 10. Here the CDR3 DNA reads TGTGCCTGGGGTCGGGGCAGGGGGACCGAGCAGTACTTC. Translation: CAWGRGRGTEQYF.

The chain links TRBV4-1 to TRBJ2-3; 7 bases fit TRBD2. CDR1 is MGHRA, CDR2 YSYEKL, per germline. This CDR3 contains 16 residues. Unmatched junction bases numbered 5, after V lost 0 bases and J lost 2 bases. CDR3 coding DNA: TGCGCCAGCAGCCAAGAAGGCGGGAGTCTCACAGATACGCAGTATTTT. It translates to CASSQEGGSLTDTQYF.

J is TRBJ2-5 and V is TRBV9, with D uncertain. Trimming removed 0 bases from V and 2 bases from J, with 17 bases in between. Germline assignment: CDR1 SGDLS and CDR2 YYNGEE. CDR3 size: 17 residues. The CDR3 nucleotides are TGTGCCAGCAGCGTAGGTCCTTGGCGGTCGGTACAAGAGACCCAGTACTTC. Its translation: CASSVGPWRSVQETQYF.

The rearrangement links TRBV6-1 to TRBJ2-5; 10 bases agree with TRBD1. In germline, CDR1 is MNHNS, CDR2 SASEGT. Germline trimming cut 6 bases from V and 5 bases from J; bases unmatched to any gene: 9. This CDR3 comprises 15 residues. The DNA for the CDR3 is TGTGCCAGCAGCCCGACAGGGGGCGTTAGGGAGACCCAGTACTTC. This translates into CASSPTGGVRETQYF.

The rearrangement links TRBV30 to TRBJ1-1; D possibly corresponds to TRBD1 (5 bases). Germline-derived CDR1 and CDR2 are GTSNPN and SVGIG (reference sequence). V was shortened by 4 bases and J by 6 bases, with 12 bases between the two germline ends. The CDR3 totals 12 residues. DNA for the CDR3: TGTGCCTGGACCTCAGGGCGTTCTGAAGCTTTCTTT. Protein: CAWTSGRSEAFF.

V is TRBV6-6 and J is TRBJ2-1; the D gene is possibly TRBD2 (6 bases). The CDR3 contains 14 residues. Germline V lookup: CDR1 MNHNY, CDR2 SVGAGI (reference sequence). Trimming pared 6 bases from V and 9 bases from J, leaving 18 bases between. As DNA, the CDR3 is TGTGCCAGCAGCACTAGCTCCCAGAGGGGTGAGCAGTTCTTC. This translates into CASSTSSQRGEQFF.

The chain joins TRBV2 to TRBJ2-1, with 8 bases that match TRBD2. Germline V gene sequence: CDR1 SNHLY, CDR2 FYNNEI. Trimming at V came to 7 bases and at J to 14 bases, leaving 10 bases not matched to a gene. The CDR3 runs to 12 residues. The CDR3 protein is CASIQQTGGEFF. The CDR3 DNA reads TGTGCCAGCATCCAACAAACCGGGGGGGAGTTCTTC.

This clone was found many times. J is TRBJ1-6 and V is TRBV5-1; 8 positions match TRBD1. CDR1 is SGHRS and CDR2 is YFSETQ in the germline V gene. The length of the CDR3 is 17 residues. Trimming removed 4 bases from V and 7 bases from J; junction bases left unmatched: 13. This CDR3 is CASSPGERGQVNSPLHF. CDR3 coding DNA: TGCGCCAGCAGCCCGGGCGAGAGGGGACAGGTCAATTCACCCCTCCACTTT.

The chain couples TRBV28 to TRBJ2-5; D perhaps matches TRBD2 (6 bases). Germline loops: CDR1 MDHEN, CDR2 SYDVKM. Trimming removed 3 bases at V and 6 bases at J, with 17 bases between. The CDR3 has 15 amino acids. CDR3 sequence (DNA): TGTGCCAGCAGTTTCCTCTCTAGCGACAAACAGACCCAGTACTTC. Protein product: CASSFLSSDKQTQYF.

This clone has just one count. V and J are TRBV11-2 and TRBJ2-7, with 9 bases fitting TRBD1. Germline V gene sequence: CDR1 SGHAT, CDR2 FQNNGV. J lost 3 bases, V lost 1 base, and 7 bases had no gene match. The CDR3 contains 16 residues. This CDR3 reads CASSLGGQGLYYEQYF. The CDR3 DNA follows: TGTGCCAGCAGCTTAGGGGGACAGGGTTTATACTACGAGCAGTACTTC. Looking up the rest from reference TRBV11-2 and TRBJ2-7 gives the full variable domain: EAGVAQSPRYKIIEKRQSVAFWCNPISGHATLYWYQQILGQGPKLLIQFQNNGVVDDSQLPKDRFSAERLKGVDSTLKIQPAKLEDSAVYLCASSLGGQGLYYEQYFGPGTRLTVT.

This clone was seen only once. The CDR3 DNA reads as TGCGCCAGCAGTCATTCGGGGGCGACAGGGGGCGGTCAGCCCCAGCATTTT. It is translated as CASSHSGATGGGQPQHF. This chain connects TRBV23-1 to TRBJ1-5; 10 bases line up with TRBD1. TRBV23-1 is given ORF status, its function remaining uncertain. CDR3 length: 17 amino acids. The junction had 11 bases not matched to a gene; V was cut back by 3 bases and J by 6 bases.

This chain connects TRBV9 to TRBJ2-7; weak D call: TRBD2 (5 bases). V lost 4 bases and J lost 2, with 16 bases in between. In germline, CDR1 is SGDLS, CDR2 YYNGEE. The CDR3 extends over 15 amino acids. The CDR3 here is CASSSESGPTYEQYF. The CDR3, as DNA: TGTGCCAGCAGCTCAGAAAGCGGACCGACCTACGAGCAGTACTTC. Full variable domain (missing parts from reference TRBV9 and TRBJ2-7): DSGVTQTPKHLITATGQRVTLRCSPRSGDLSVYWYQQSLDQGLQFLIQYYNGEERAKGNILERFSAQQFPDLHSELNLSSLELGDSALYFCASSSESGPTYEQYFGPGTRLTVT.

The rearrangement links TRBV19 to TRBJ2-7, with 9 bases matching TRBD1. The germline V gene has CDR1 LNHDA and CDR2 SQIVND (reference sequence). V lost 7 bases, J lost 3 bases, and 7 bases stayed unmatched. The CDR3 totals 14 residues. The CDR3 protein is CASTPGQGSYEQYF. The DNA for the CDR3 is TGTGCCAGTACCCCGGGACAGGGAAGCTACGAGCAGTACTTC.